This T cell receptor (beta chain) was documented in a study of long-term antiretroviral therapy in people with HIV. Notes on the study in general: Post-treatment diversity went higher with ART but stayed below transplant donor controls.

The CDR3 is 15 amino acids. Germline V gene sequence: CDR1 SGHRS, CDR2 YFSETQ. V lost 4 bases to trimming and J lost 0 bases, with 11 bases between them. As to this clone: Its specificity is not known.

Version v3.0 of the immunoSEQ assay was performed at survey level. TCRdb's copy holds only in-frame clones and misses some; the assay was immunoSEQ multiplex PCR. There are tens of thousands of clones in the sample; roughly 87% occur only once, and approximately 1% lies in the top ten. At least two post-ART and at least one pre-ART PBMC sample were available for each donor. The TCR comes from a man in his fifties with HIV. The specimen was unsorted PBMCs, collected 2 years after starting antiretroviral therapy. V gene TRBV5-1 combines with J gene TRBJ1-5; weak D call: TRBD1 (6 bases). For the CDR3, the DNA is TGCGCCAGCAGCCCGGGACACGGTAGCAATCAGCCCCAGCATTTT. Protein product: CASSPGHGSNQPQHF.